Listed below are T cell receptor beta chains from one sample, sequenced in a study of cytomegalovirus exposure and HLA in healthy donors. This table comes from immunoSEQ multiplex PCR, and its TCRdb copy is limited to in-frame clones, with some not included. The table shows roughly 110,000 clones, with around 77% occurring only once. Material for sequencing was PBMCs. The receptors shown here come from a woman aged 30 to 39 in good health and CMV-seropositive. Each CDR3 is given with its conserved first and last residue. The D gene is left open where the match is weak. Some rows mark clone size as missing; the rest say once, few, many or name a class of expanded clone.

J gene: TRBJ1-2
D gene: TRBD1
V gene: TRBV7-9
clone size: once
CDR3 protein: CASSLTGVYYGYTF
CDR3 DNA: TGTGCCAGCAGCCTGACAGGGGTGTACTATGGCTACACCTTC

J gene: TRBJ2-4
D gene: NA
V gene: TRBV7-9
clone size: NA
CDR3 protein: CASSLDRQYF
CDR3 DNA: TGTGCCAGCAGCTTAGACAGGCAGTACTTC

J gene: TRBJ1-1
D gene: NA
V gene: TRBV6-4
clone size: NA
CDR3 protein: CASSDQRGTEAFF
CDR3 DNA: TGTGCCAGCAGTGACCAAAGGGGAACTGAAGCTTTCTTT

J gene: TRBJ1-1
D gene: NA
V gene: TRBV18
clone size: NA
CDR3 protein: CASSPGANTEAFF
CDR3 DNA: TGTGCCAGCTCACCGGGGGCGAACACTGAAGCTTTCTTT

J gene: TRBJ2-2
D gene: NA
V gene: TRBV5-1
clone size: NA
CDR3 protein: CASSITAGITGELFF
CDR3 DNA: TGCGCCAGCAGCATCACCGCAGGGATCACCGGGGAGCTGTTTTTT

J gene: TRBJ1-1
D gene: NA
V gene: TRBV10-3
clone size: NA
CDR3 protein: CAISELWGDGTEAFF
CDR3 DNA: TGTGCCATCAGTGAATTGTGGGGGGATGGGACTGAAGCTTTCTTT

J gene: TRBJ2-6
D gene: NA
V gene: TRBV27
clone size: NA
CDR3 protein: CASSFQGGANVLTF
CDR3 DNA: TGTGCCAGCAGTTTTCAGGGAGGGGCCAACGTCCTGACTTTC

J gene: TRBJ2-1
D gene: NA
V gene: TRBV11-3
clone size: NA
CDR3 protein: CASSSWLNEQFF
CDR3 DNA: TGTGCCAGCAGCTCCTGGCTCAATGAGCAGTTCTTC

J gene: TRBJ2-3
D gene: TRBD2
V gene: TRBV5-1
clone size: once
CDR3 protein: CASSQGLAGINTDTQYF
CDR3 DNA: TGCGCCAGCAGCCAGGGACTAGCGGGAATTAACACAGATACGCAGTATTTT

J gene: TRBJ2-1
D gene: TRBD2
V gene: TRBV7-9
clone size: NA
CDR3 protein: CASSFGTIGLAGVNEQFF
CDR3 DNA: TGTGCCAGCAGCTTTGGGACTATTGGACTAGCGGGAGTGAATGAGCAGTTCTTC

J gene: TRBJ1-5
D gene: NA
V gene: TRBV4-2
clone size: NA
CDR3 protein: CASSQSLYSNQPQHF
CDR3 DNA: TGTGCCAGCAGCCAATCCCTATATAGCAATCAGCCCCAGCATTTT

J gene: TRBJ1-2
D gene: NA
V gene: TRBV7-3
clone size: few
CDR3 protein: CASSPQGHGGYTF
CDR3 DNA: TGTGCCAGCAGCCCTCAGGGGCACGGTGGCTACACCTTC

J gene: TRBJ2-5
D gene: TRBD2
V gene: TRBV9
clone size: NA
CDR3 protein: CASSPGTSGGWETQYF
CDR3 DNA: TGTGCCAGCAGCCCGGGGACTAGCGGGGGATGGGAGACCCAGTACTTC

J gene: TRBJ1-1
D gene: NA
V gene: TRBV19
clone size: once
CDR3 protein: CASSFGGVFTEAFF
CDR3 DNA: TGTGCCAGTAGTTTCGGGGGGGTTTTTACTGAAGCTTTCTTT

J gene: TRBJ2-3
D gene: NA
V gene: TRBV7-8
clone size: few
CDR3 protein: CASTRKRRATSTDTQYF
CDR3 DNA: TGTGCCAGCACCCGAAAGCGGCGGGCTACTAGCACAGATACGCAGTATTTT

J gene: TRBJ2-3
D gene: TRBD1
V gene: TRBV19
clone size: NA
CDR3 protein: CASTSTGGRTDTQYF
CDR3 DNA: TGTGCCAGTACGTCGACAGGGGGCAGGACAGATACGCAGTATTTT

J gene: TRBJ2-7
D gene: NA
V gene: TRBV11-2
clone size: NA
CDR3 protein: CASSLDASYEQYF
CDR3 DNA: TGTGCCAGCAGCTTAGATGCGTCCTACGAGCAGTACTTC

J gene: TRBJ2-3
D gene: TRBD1
V gene: TRBV29-1
clone size: few
CDR3 protein: CSVRTGSFSDTQYF
CDR3 DNA: TGCAGCGTTAGGACAGGGAGTTTTTCAGATACGCAGTATTTT

J gene: TRBJ2-5
D gene: TRBD1
V gene: TRBV25-1
clone size: NA
CDR3 protein: CASSDPGTEETQYF
CDR3 DNA: TGTGCCAGCAGTGATCCCGGGACAGAAGAGACCCAGTACTTC

J gene: TRBJ1-1
D gene: NA
V gene: TRBV5-1
clone size: few
CDR3 protein: CASSLRGGTEAFF
CDR3 DNA: TGCGCCAGCAGCTTAAGGGGAGGCACTGAAGCTTTCTTT

J gene: TRBJ1-4
D gene: NA
V gene: TRBV7-6
clone size: NA
CDR3 protein: CASSFRGDYNEKLFF
CDR3 DNA: TGTGCCAGCAGCTTTCGGGGAGACTATAATGAAAAACTGTTTTTT

J gene: TRBJ1-1
D gene: NA
V gene: TRBV6-1
clone size: many
CDR3 protein: CASSFDSNTEAFF
CDR3 DNA: TGTGCCAGCAGTTTTGACAGTAACACTGAAGCTTTCTTT

J gene: TRBJ1-4
D gene: NA
V gene: TRBV7-9
clone size: NA
CDR3 protein: CASSLQGNEKLFF
CDR3 DNA: TGTGCCAGCAGCTTACAGGGAAATGAAAAACTGTTTTTT

J gene: TRBJ1-1
D gene: NA
V gene: TRBV11-2
clone size: NA
CDR3 protein: CASSLGQGIAEAFF
CDR3 DNA: TGTGCCAGCAGCCTAGGTCAGGGGATCGCTGAAGCTTTCTTT

J gene: TRBJ2-1
D gene: NA
V gene: TRBV30
clone size: NA
CDR3 protein: CAWSALSGEGSYNEQFF
CDR3 DNA: TGTGCCTGGAGCGCCCTCTCAGGGGAGGGATCCTACAATGAGCAGTTCTTC

J gene: TRBJ2-7
D gene: TRBD1
V gene: TRBV18
clone size: NA
CDR3 protein: CASSPLGDSAYEQYF
CDR3 DNA: TGTGCCAGCTCACCTTTAGGGGACAGCGCCTACGAGCAGTACTTC

J gene: TRBJ2-1
D gene: NA
V gene: TRBV11-2
clone size: NA
CDR3 protein: CASSLTLQGYYDEQFF
CDR3 DNA: TGTGCCAGCAGCTTAACGTTACAGGGTTATTATGATGAGCAGTTCTTC

J gene: TRBJ1-5
D gene: TRBD1
V gene: TRBV15
clone size: NA
CDR3 protein: CATSKGQGQWFQPQHF
CDR3 DNA: TGTGCCACCAGCAAGGGACAGGGACAATGGTTCCAGCCCCAGCATTTT

J gene: TRBJ2-7
D gene: TRBD2
V gene: TRBV27
clone size: NA
CDR3 protein: CASSRIGGLAGGTYEQYF
CDR3 DNA: TGTGCCAGCAGTCGCATCGGGGGGTTAGCGGGAGGGACCTACGAGCAGTACTTC

J gene: TRBJ2-5
D gene: NA
V gene: TRBV11-3
clone size: NA
CDR3 protein: CASSLVVGLASFETQYF
CDR3 DNA: TGTGCCAGCAGCTTAGTCGTCGGGCTAGCTAGCTTCGAGACCCAGTACTTC

J gene: TRBJ1-3
D gene: NA
V gene: TRBV5-5
clone size: NA
CDR3 protein: CASSSIRQTAGNTIYF
CDR3 DNA: TGTGCCAGCAGCTCTATTAGACAGACCGCGGGAAACACCATATATTTT

J gene: TRBJ2-5
D gene: TRBD2
V gene: TRBV7-8
clone size: NA
CDR3 protein: CASSSGLAGVDETQYF
CDR3 DNA: TGTGCCAGCAGCTCCGGACTAGCGGGAGTTGACGAGACCCAGTACTTC

J gene: TRBJ1-1
D gene: NA
V gene: TRBV2
clone size: NA
CDR3 protein: CASTTGPNTEAFF
CDR3 DNA: TGTGCCAGCACCACAGGGCCGAACACTGAAGCTTTCTTT

J gene: TRBJ1-2
D gene: TRBD1
V gene: TRBV5-1
clone size: NA
CDR3 protein: CASSWGDRGDGYTF
CDR3 DNA: TGCGCCAGCAGCTGGGGGGACAGGGGAGATGGCTACACCTTC

J gene: TRBJ1-1
D gene: NA
V gene: TRBV5-1
clone size: NA
CDR3 protein: CASRMTVTDTEAFF
CDR3 DNA: TGCGCCAGCAGGATGACAGTAACCGACACTGAAGCTTTCTTT

J gene: TRBJ1-1
D gene: TRBD1
V gene: TRBV29-1
clone size: NA
CDR3 protein: CSAETGGGTEAFF
CDR3 DNA: TGCAGCGCCGAGACAGGGGGCGGGACTGAAGCTTTCTTT

J gene: TRBJ1-3
D gene: NA
V gene: TRBV7-8
clone size: NA
CDR3 protein: CASSLALPGGEGNTIYF
CDR3 DNA: TGTGCCAGCAGCTTAGCGCTTCCCGGGGGGGAGGGAAACACCATATATTTT

J gene: TRBJ1-1
D gene: TRBD1
V gene: TRBV7-2
clone size: NA
CDR3 protein: CASSFTGTGGGTEAFF
CDR3 DNA: TGTGCCAGCAGCTTCACCGGGACAGGGGGTGGCACTGAAGCTTTCTTT

J gene: TRBJ2-3
D gene: NA
V gene: TRBV5-4
clone size: NA
CDR3 protein: CASSSTLAGNTQYF
CDR3 DNA: TGTGCCAGCAGCTCTACGCTGGCCGGGAATACGCAGTATTTT

J gene: TRBJ2-1
D gene: TRBD1
V gene: TRBV5-5
clone size: few
CDR3 protein: CASSPGLGQGEGYNEQFF
CDR3 DNA: TGTGCCAGCAGCCCTGGATTAGGACAGGGCGAGGGGTACAATGAGCAGTTCTTC

J gene: TRBJ1-1
D gene: NA
V gene: TRBV2
clone size: once
CDR3 protein: CASSDPGYDTEAFF
CDR3 DNA: TGTGCCAGCAGTGATCCGGGGTACGACACTGAAGCTTTCTTT

J gene: TRBJ2-7
D gene: TRBD1
V gene: TRBV19
clone size: NA
CDR3 protein: CASTPYRGSYEQYF
CDR3 DNA: TGTGCCAGTACACCGTACAGGGGATCCTACGAGCAGTACTTC

J gene: TRBJ1-1
D gene: TRBD1
V gene: TRBV18
clone size: NA
CDR3 protein: CASSPSPGQGNTEAFF
CDR3 DNA: TGTGCCAGCTCACCAAGCCCAGGACAGGGTAACACTGAAGCTTTCTTT

J gene: TRBJ1-2
D gene: NA
V gene: TRBV5-8
clone size: NA
CDR3 protein: CASSLGASYGYTF
CDR3 DNA: TGTGCCAGCAGCCTTGGGGCCTCCTATGGCTACACCTTC

J gene: TRBJ2-7
D gene: TRBD2
V gene: TRBV4-2
clone size: NA
CDR3 protein: CASSQASGGYEQYF
CDR3 DNA: TGTGCCAGCAGCCAAGCTAGCGGGGGGTACGAGCAGTACTTC

J gene: TRBJ1-1
D gene: TRBD1
V gene: TRBV7-2
clone size: NA
CDR3 protein: CASSLPTGSAQAFF
CDR3 DNA: TGTGCCAGCAGCCTACCGACAGGGTCGGCTCAAGCTTTCTTT

J gene: TRBJ2-2
D gene: NA
V gene: TRBV6-5
clone size: NA
CDR3 protein: CASRTTGDTGELFF
CDR3 DNA: TGTGCCAGCAGGACGACAGGTGACACCGGGGAGCTGTTTTTT

J gene: TRBJ1-2
D gene: NA
V gene: TRBV4-1
clone size: few
CDR3 protein: CASRQGERARGSNYGYTF
CDR3 DNA: TGCGCCAGCAGACAAGGGGAAAGGGCCAGGGGTTCTAACTATGGCTACACCTTC

J gene: TRBJ2-5
D gene: TRBD1
V gene: TRBV6-5
clone size: NA
CDR3 protein: CASSYGTGGAETQYF
CDR3 DNA: TGTGCCAGCAGTTACGGGACAGGGGGTGCTGAGACCCAGTACTTC

J gene: TRBJ1-4
D gene: NA
V gene: TRBV10-3
clone size: NA
CDR3 protein: CAISPGEKLFF
CDR3 DNA: TGTGCCATCAGCCCGGGTGAAAAACTGTTTTTT

J gene: TRBJ1-4
D gene: NA
V gene: TRBV10-3
clone size: NA
CDR3 protein: CAISEFMTNEKLFF
CDR3 DNA: TGTGCCATCAGTGAATTTATGACTAATGAAAAACTGTTTTTT

J gene: TRBJ2-3
D gene: NA
V gene: TRBV7-6
clone size: NA
CDR3 protein: CASSPTGDTQYF
CDR3 DNA: TGTGCCAGCAGCCCTACCGGAGATACGCAGTATTTT

J gene: TRBJ2-5
D gene: NA
V gene: TRBV7-9
clone size: NA
CDR3 protein: CASSVGTLLGTQYF
CDR3 DNA: TGTGCCAGCAGCGTCGGGACTCTGCTTGGTACCCAGTACTTC

J gene: TRBJ1-3
D gene: TRBD1
V gene: TRBV11-2
clone size: NA
CDR3 protein: CASSSTGGGNTIYF
CDR3 DNA: TGTGCCAGCAGCTCTACAGGGGGTGGAAACACCATATATTTT